The entry below describes one T cell receptor (beta chain). Its antigen is not identified. Germline assignment: CDR1 MNHEY and CDR2 SVGAGI. The CDR3 runs 14 residues. Trimming cost V 2 bases and J 7 bases; bases outside gene matches: 7. This sample is drawn from a study of regulatory T cells. Whole-study findings and limits: In patients, unique TRB V-J pairs were restricted and V/J usage skewed, especially in Tregs.

The PCR used 52 TRBV and 13 TRBJ primers. This table comes from immunoSEQ multiplex PCR, and its TCRdb copy is limited to in-frame clones, with some not included. The table shows more than 15,000 clones, with roughly 90% occurring only once. Patients aged 2 to 39 years had fewer naive T cells. This TCR was sampled from a person under 35 with CD3G deficiency. Sequenced sample: CD8+ T cells sorted from blood. The chain has TRBV6-5 and TRBJ2-7; 8 bases match TRBD2. The CDR3 nucleotides are TGTGCCAGCAGTTACGCAGGACTAGCAGGGGAGCAGTACTTC. It specifies CASSYAGLAGEQYF.